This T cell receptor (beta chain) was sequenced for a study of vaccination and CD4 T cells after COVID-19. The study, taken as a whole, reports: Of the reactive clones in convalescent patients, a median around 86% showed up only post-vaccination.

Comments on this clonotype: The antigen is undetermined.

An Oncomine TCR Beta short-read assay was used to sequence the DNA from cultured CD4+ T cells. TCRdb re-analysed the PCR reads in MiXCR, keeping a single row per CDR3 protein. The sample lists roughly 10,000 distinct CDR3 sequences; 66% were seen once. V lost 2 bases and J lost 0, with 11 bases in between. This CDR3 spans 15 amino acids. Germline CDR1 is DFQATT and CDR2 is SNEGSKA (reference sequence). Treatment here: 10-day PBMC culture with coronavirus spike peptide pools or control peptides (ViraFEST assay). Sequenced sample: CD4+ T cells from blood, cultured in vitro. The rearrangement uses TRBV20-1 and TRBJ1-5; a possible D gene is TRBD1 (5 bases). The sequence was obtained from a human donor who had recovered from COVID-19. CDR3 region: CSARPGGNSNQPQHF. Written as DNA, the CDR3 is TGCAGTGCTAGACCGGGGGGGAATAGCAATCAGCCCCAGCATTTT.